The 23 T cell receptor beta chains given below trace back to one sample, sequenced in a study of read filtering for tumor transcriptome and immune sequencing. The library was built from roughly 400 ng RNA with molecular barcoded adaptors for alpha/delta and beta/gamma chains. Each CDR3 protein gets one entry after TCRdb re-called the reads with MiXCR. The table includes around 30,000 distinct CDR3 sequences, about 18% detected once. The sequenced sample consisted of a population of CD138-negative cells sorted from bone marrow. The receptors shown here come from a donor aged 40 or over with multiple myeloma.

This clonotype was observed many times. The chain links TRBV24-1 to TRBJ2-2; D is undetermined. The V gene lost 2 bases and the J gene lost 5 bases, with 8 bases spanning the gap. This CDR3 comprises 14 residues. Germline V gene sequence: CDR1 KGHDR, CDR2 SFDVKD. The CDR3 coding sequence is TGTGCCACCAGTGATTGGCAGAATACCGGGGAGCTGTTTTTT. Its protein is CATSDWQNTGELFF.

This clonotype was counted ten times or more. V gene TRBV4-1 combines with J gene TRBJ2-5, with D unresolved. The CDR3 totals 15 residues. CDR1 is MGHRA and CDR2 is YSYEKL in the germline V gene. The ends were cut back, 1 base at V and 3 bases at J, with 12 bases in the middle. CDR3 in amino acids: CASSQGTRREETQYF. The DNA for the CDR3 is TGCGCCAGCAGCCAAGGTACGAGAAGGGAAGAGACCCAGTACTTC.

This clonotype is judged medium-sized. The genes are TRBV5-4 and TRBJ1-1; no definite D call. The germline V gene has CDR1 SGHNT and CDR2 YYREEE (reference sequence). CDR3 length: 14 amino acids. The V end lost 0 bases, the J end lost 3 bases, and 9 bases lay between the germline ends. In DNA form, the CDR3 reads TGTGCCAGCAGCTTGGATGTGTTGGACACTGAAGCTTTCTTT. Translation: CASSLDVLDTEAFF. Using reference TRBV5-4 and TRBJ1-1 for the parts outside the CDR3, the full variable domain is ETGVTQSPTHLIKTRGQQVTLRCSSQSGHNTVSWYQQALGQGPQFIFQYYREEENGRGNFPPRFSGLQFPNYSSELNVNALELDDSALYLCASSLDVLDTEAFFGQGTRLTVV.

This clonotype was counted many times. This chain uses TRBV20-1 with TRBJ2-1; D uncertain. The CDR3 contains 13 residues. V was trimmed by 2 bases and J by 4 bases, leaving 9 bases between them. Germline assignment: CDR1 DFQATT and CDR2 SNEGSKA (reference sequence). CDR3 in DNA: TGCAGTGCTAGACGGCTATCATACAATGAGCAGTTCTTC. Its translation is CSARRLSYNEQFF.

This clonotype was observed at least ten times. The chain recombines TRBV5-1 with TRBJ1-2; D call uncertain. The germline gives CDR1 SGHRS, CDR2 YFSETQ. The CDR3 has 13 residues. Trimming took 2 bases from V and 1 from J, leaving 6 bases between them. CDR3 sequence (DNA): TGCGCCAGCAGCTTAGGCAGTAACTATGGCTACACCTTC. It encodes CASSLGSNYGYTF.

This clonotype was found many times. The chain joins TRBV9 to TRBJ2-7; 8 bases line up with TRBD2. CDR1 is SGDLS and CDR2 is YYNGEE in the germline V gene. This CDR3 region has 15 residues. V trimming: 1 base; J trimming: 4 bases; junction bases outside the gene matches: 7. The CDR3 DNA reads as TGTGCCAGCAGCGTATCGGGAGGGCAGGGGTACGAGCAGTACTTC. Translation gives CASSVSGGQGYEQYF.

V is TRBV5-5 and J is TRBJ2-1, with 11 bases that match TRBD2. V was pared by 4 bases and J by 7 bases, with 7 bases of the junction left unmatched. Germline V gene sequence: CDR1 SGHKS, CDR2 YYEKEE (reference sequence). The CDR3 has 15 residues. CDR3 sequence reads: CASSPRLAGWNEQFF. In nucleotides, the CDR3 is TGTGCCAGCAGCCCCAGACTAGCGGGGTGGAATGAGCAGTTCTTC.

This clonotype was counted many times. The genes are TRBV5-1 and TRBJ2-7, with 8 bases aligning to TRBD2. Germline CDR1 and CDR2: SGHRS and YFSETQ. The CDR3 is made up of 14 amino acids. V dropped 4 bases and J dropped 0; count of bases not matched to a gene: 3. The CDR3 spells CASSRGGPSYEQYF. As DNA, the CDR3 is TGCGCCAGCAGCCGGGGGGGGCCCTCCTACGAGCAGTACTTC.

This clonotype appeared many times. V is TRBV11-2 and J is TRBJ1-2; 8 bases are shared with TRBD1. The junction had 3 bases not matched to a gene; V was cut back by 5 bases and J by 4 bases. The CDR3 is made up of 13 amino acids. The V gene's germline CDR1 is SGHAT and CDR2 FQNNGV. The CDR3 coding sequence is TGTGCCAGCAGCACAGGGGGTAGCTATGGCTACACCTTC. It translates to CASSTGGSYGYTF.

There are many counts of this clonotype. This chain uses TRBV5-1 with TRBJ2-3; D gene ambiguous. The ends were cut back, 0 bases at V and 5 bases at J, with 13 bases in the middle. This CDR3 is built from 15 residues. From germline, CDR1 is SGHRS and CDR2 YFSETQ. Here the CDR3 reads CASSLAQVPVDTQYF. DNA of the CDR3: TGCGCCAGCAGCTTGGCCCAGGTTCCAGTAGATACGCAGTATTTT.

This clonotype showed up just once. Mismatch with germline at one junction end may stem from a read error. The chain recombines TRBV29-1 with TRBJ2-2, with TRBD1 identical over 8 bases. Germline lookup yields CDR1 SQVTM and CDR2 ANQGSEA. The CDR3 covers 17 residues. For the CDR3, the DNA is TGCAGCGTTGAAGGTGAGTTAAGGACAGGGATAACCGGGGAGCTGTCTTTT. Translating it yields CSVEGELRTGITGELSF.

About this clonotype itself: A much larger clone lies a single base off, so this may be a read error. The chain links TRBV7-3 to TRBJ2-5; TRBD2 matches at 14 bases. This CDR3 contains 17 residues. With V trimmed by 5 bases and J by 1 base, 6 bases remained unmatched. CDR1 is SGHTA, CDR2 FQGTGA, per germline. CDR3 sequence: CASSLETSGGAQETQYF. The DNA of the CDR3 is TGTGCCAGCAGCCTTGAGACTAGCGGGGGGGCCCAAGAGACCCAGTACTTC.

This clonotype was observed a handful of times. This chain joins TRBV30 and TRBJ2-1; possibly TRBD2 for D (7 bases). The V and J ends lost 5 bases and 9 bases respectively, with 14 bases between them. The CDR3 is 12 residues long. Germline V CDR1 and CDR2: GTSNPN, SVGIG (reference sequence). In DNA form, the CDR3 reads TGTGCCTGGGGCAGGGAGGGGGGTGAGCAGTTCTTC. Translating gives CAWGREGGEQFF.

This clonotype was detected many times. V is TRBV11-1 and J is TRBJ2-1, with 12 bases aligning to TRBD1. The junction had 10 bases not matched to a gene; V was cut back by 5 bases and J by 8 bases. The CDR3 loop spans 16 amino acids. CDR1 and CDR2 (germline): SGHAT, FQDESV (reference sequence). The DNA of the CDR3 is TGTGCCAGCAGCCTAGAAGGGGACAGGGGGCTACATGAGCAGTTCTTC. This translates into CASSLEGDRGLHEQFF.

About this clonotype itself: A much larger clone is a single base away; this may be a read error. The CDR3 coding sequence is TGTGCCAGCTTGCAAGCGGGCTGCAATGAGCAGTTCTTC. As protein: CASLQAGCNEQFF. The rearrangement uses TRBV18 and TRBJ2-1; D perhaps matches TRBD2 (6 bases). Germline CDR1 reads KGHSH; CDR2 reads LQKENI. The V and J ends lost 7 bases and 6 bases respectively, with 13 bases between them. The CDR3 is made up of 13 amino acids.

A few counts support this clonotype. The chain couples TRBV10-2 to TRBJ2-7, with a possible D match to TRBD2 (6 bases). V was shortened by 5 bases and J by 11 bases, with 16 bases between the two germline ends. This CDR3 comprises 12 residues. CDR1 is WSHSY and CDR2 is SAAADI in the germline V gene. CDR3 protein: CASSWTTSTEYF. The CDR3 DNA reads TGCGCCAGCAGTTGGACAACTAGCACGGAGTACTTC.

This clonotype was counted ten times or more. The chain couples TRBV10-1 to TRBJ2-1; 9 bases are a match to TRBD2. Germline assignment: CDR1 WNHNN and CDR2 SYGVQD (reference sequence). Trimming removed 0 bases from V and 7 bases from J; junction bases left unmatched: 10. The CDR3 has 17 residues. The CDR3 nucleotides read TGCGCCAGCAGTGAGTCTCGGCTCGCGGGAGGGCTGAATGAGCAGTTCTTC. This gives the protein CASSESRLAGGLNEQFF.

This clonotype was recorded at least ten times. The chain combines TRBV5-1 with TRBJ1-1; possibly TRBD1 for D (6 bases). The CDR3 extends over 13 amino acids. Germline CDR1 SGHRS, CDR2 YFSETQ. V was shortened by 2 bases and J by 5 bases, with 10 bases between the two germline ends. CDR3 region: CASSFGGRTEAFF. The CDR3 coding sequence is TGCGCCAGCAGCTTCGGGGGGCGGACTGAAGCTTTCTTT. Complete variable domain (other parts from reference TRBV5-1 and TRBJ1-1): KAGVTQTPRYLIKTRGQQVTLSCSPISGHRSVSWYQQTPGQGLQFLFEYFSETQRNKGNFPGRFSGRQFSNSRSEMNVSTLELGDSALYLCASSFGGRTEAFFGQGTRLTVV.

Many counts were recorded for this clonotype. The J gene is TRBJ2-1, the V gene TRBV7-3; TRBD2 aligns across 9 bases. The V segment lost 7 bases and the J segment 8 bases; nucleotides outside the gene matches: 18. The CDR3 loop spans 17 amino acids. Looked up from germline, CDR1 is SGHTA and CDR2 is FQGTGA. The CDR3 DNA sequence: TGTGCCAGCAACAATCACGTGGGCGGGGGGGCCTTGGATGAGCAGTTCTTC. Amino acid sequence: CASNNHVGGGALDEQFF. Based on the CDR3 plus reference TRBV7-3 and TRBJ2-1, the full variable domain is GAGVSQTPSNKVTEKGKYVELRCDPISGHTALYWYRQSLGQGPEFLIYFQGTGAADDSGLPNDRFFAVRPEGSVSTLKIQRTERGDSAVYLCASNNHVGGGALDEQFFGPGTRLTVL.

This clonotype has at least ten counts. This chain joins TRBV6-1 and TRBJ1-4, with TRBD1 identical over 7 bases. V shed 7 bases, J shed 8 bases, and the junction held 28 bases outside the gene matches. Germline CDR1 and CDR2: MNHNS and SASEGT. The CDR3 contains 20 residues. The DNA of the CDR3 is TGTGCCAGCACCTGGACAACCTACGGGACAGCCGGAGGGCGGTACGAAAAACTGTTTTTT. As protein: CASTWTTYGTAGGRYEKLFF.

This clonotype was seen a handful of times. The gene calls are TRBV5-1 and TRBJ2-3; 14 nucleotides line up with TRBD2. CDR3 length: 16 amino acids. Per the germline V gene, CDR1 is SGHRS and CDR2 is YFSETQ. Unmatched junction bases numbered 6, after V lost 6 bases and J lost 3 bases. The CDR3 spells CASTRLAGGRTDTQYF. CDR3 bases: TGCGCCAGCACCCGACTAGCGGGGGGGCGAACAGATACGCAGTATTTT.

This clonotype was detected only a few times. This CDR3 reads CASMALAGGRNEQFF. Here the CDR3 DNA reads TGTGCCAGCATGGCCTTAGCGGGGGGGCGAAATGAGCAGTTCTTC. This chain uses TRBV28 with TRBJ2-1; TRBD2 agrees at 11 bases. With V trimmed by 7 bases and J by 7 bases, 9 bases remained unmatched. The germline CDR1 and CDR2 sequences are MDHEN and SYDVKM. The CDR3 extends over 15 amino acids.

The sample holds many counts of this clonotype. The genes are TRBV3-1 and TRBJ2-7; D unclear. V was cut by 0 bases and J by 0 bases, with 12 bases left in between. Germline V gives CDR1 LGHDT, CDR2 YNNKEL (reference sequence). The CDR3 is made up of 16 amino acids. The CDR3: CASSQDLAATSYEQYF. The DNA of the CDR3 is TGTGCCAGCAGCCAAGATTTAGCAGCCACCTCCTACGAGCAGTACTTC.